These 24 T cell receptor beta chains were all obtained from the same sample, sequenced in a study of T-cell reconstitution after alpha-beta-depleted transplantation in children. Unique molecular identifiers were incorporated during preparation of the TCRbeta library. TCRdb called the PCR reads again in MiXCR, with one record for every CDR3 protein. The sample holds fewer than 400,000 distinct CDR3 sequences, roughly 22% seen once. The source was PBMCs from the stem cell graft donor, collected from the stem cell graft. These receptors came from a human donor who donated a stem cell graft to a child with acute myeloid leukemia.

This clonotype was observed a single time. This chain links TRBV27 with TRBJ2-7; 14 positions agree with TRBD2. There are 16 residues in the CDR3. CDR1 and CDR2 (germline): MNHEY, SMNVEV (reference sequence). Trimming took 8 bases from V and 6 from J; bases not matched to a gene: 12. CDR3 nucleotide sequence: TGTGCCAGCTCCGCCGGGACTAGCGGGAGAGTAGGCGAGCAGTACTTC. This encodes CASSAGTSGRVGEQYF.

In its sample, this clonotype was seen many times. DNA of the CDR3: TGCAGTGCCCCGACAGGCCATAACTATGGCTACACCTTC. It specifies CSAPTGHNYGYTF. V gene TRBV20-1 combines with J gene TRBJ1-2, with a possible D match to TRBD1 (6 bases). Germline V gene sequence: CDR1 DFQATT, CDR2 SNEGSKA (reference sequence). CDR3 size: 13 residues. Trimming stripped 6 bases from V and 1 base from J, with 12 bases between.

Details on this clonotype: This may be a read error, as it is one base from a much larger clone. The chain has TRBV12-3 or TRBV12-4 and TRBJ1-5; no clear D gene. This CDR3 contains 13 residues. This CDR3 is CVSSLEVFQPQHF. The CDR3 DNA sequence: TGTGTCAGCAGTTTAGAGGTGTTTCAGCCCCAGCATTTT.

This clonotype appeared a few times. The V call is TRBV20-1, the J call TRBJ2-1, with D perhaps TRBD1 (6 bases). Trimming removed 7 bases at V and 8 bases at J, with 15 bases between. Germline CDR1 reads DFQATT; CDR2 reads SNEGSKA (reference sequence). The CDR3 has 12 residues. CDR3 bases: TGCAGTGTGTTTGGTAAGGGGGATGAGCAGTTCTTC. It encodes CSVFGKGDEQFF.

This clonotype appeared many times. The rearrangement links TRBV10-3 to TRBJ2-7; possibly TRBD2 for D (5 bases). This CDR3 is built from 12 residues. Looked up from germline, CDR1 is ENHRY and CDR2 is SYGVKD. V was pared by 5 bases and J by 4 bases, with 9 bases between. CDR3 residues: CAISRTVYEQYF. The CDR3 bases are TGTGCCATCAGTCGGACTGTTTACGAGCAGTACTTC.

The chain joins TRBV20-1 to TRBJ1-1, with a tentative D call TRBD1 (6 bases). This CDR3 has 13 residues. Germline CDR1 reads DFQATT; CDR2 reads SNEGSKA (reference sequence). Trimming stripped 6 bases from V and 2 bases from J, with 13 bases between. The CDR3 here is CSAPTGYNTEAFF. Written as DNA, the CDR3 is TGCAGTGCACCGACAGGATATAACACTGAAGCTTTCTTT.

This clonotype showed up just a few times. This chain links TRBV20-1 with TRBJ1-3; the D gene is possibly TRBD1 (6 bases). Germline V gene data show CDR1 as DFQATT and CDR2 as SNEGSKA (reference sequence). The length of the CDR3 is 15 residues. Trimming took 0 bases from V and 3 from J, leaving 12 bases between them. CDR3 bases: TGCAGTGCTAGAGACGCGGGGGCTATTGGAAACACCATATATTTT. Translation gives CSARDAGAIGNTIYF.

V is TRBV11-2 and J is TRBJ2-4, with 12 bases matching TRBD2. The V gene's germline CDR1 is SGHAT and CDR2 FQNNGV. The CDR3 runs to 19 residues. With 0 bases clipped from V and 0 bases from J, the junction kept 6 bases outside the gene matches. Written as DNA, the CDR3 is TGTGCCAGCAGCTTAGATGGACTAGCGGGACGTCTAGCCAAAAACATTCAGTACTTC. Its translation is CASSLDGLAGRLAKNIQYF.

This clonotype was counted a few times. V gene TRBV12-3 or TRBV12-4 combines with J gene TRBJ2-5; the D call may be TRBD1 or TRBD2 (5 bases each). The CDR3 has 14 amino acids. Trimming removed 1 base at V and 0 bases at J, with 6 bases between. The CDR3 protein is CASSLGGYQETQYF. The CDR3 DNA follows: TGTGCCAGCAGTTTAGGGGGGTACCAAGAGACCCAGTACTTC.

This chain connects TRBV7-2 to TRBJ2-3, with D tentatively TRBD1 (6 bases). The V gene's germline CDR1 is SGHTA and CDR2 FQGNSA. The CDR3 extends over 16 amino acids. V lost 5 bases to trimming and J lost 3 bases, with 18 bases between them. The CDR3: CASSQEVGATTDTQYF. CDR3 in DNA: TGTGCCAGCAGCCAAGAGGTGGGGGCCACGACAGATACGCAGTATTTT. Full variable domain (remainder filled in from reference TRBV7-2 and TRBJ2-3): GAGVSQSPSNKVTEKGKDVELRCDPISGHTALYWYRQSLGQGLEFLIYFQGNSAPDKSGLPSDRFSAERTGGSVSTLTIQRTQQEDSAVYLCASSQEVGATTDTQYFGPGTRLTVL.

This clonotype has only a few counts. The chain combines TRBV28 with TRBJ2-2; D is ambiguous. CDR1 and CDR2 from the germline V gene are MDHEN and SYDVKM. The CDR3 runs to 13 residues. The V end lost 2 bases, the J end lost 5 bases, and 6 bases lay between the germline ends. The CDR3 loop is CASSLPTTGELFF. The CDR3 coding sequence is TGTGCCAGCAGTTTACCTACGACCGGGGAGCTGTTTTTT.

The chain has TRBV4-3 and TRBJ2-1; 14 bases are a match to TRBD2. V lost 2 bases to trimming and J lost 3 bases; unmatched junction nucleotides: 3. The length of the CDR3 is 17 residues. Germline loops: CDR1 LGHNA, CDR2 YSLEER. In DNA form, the CDR3 reads TGCGCCAGCAGCCAAAGGGGACTAGCGGGGGACTACAATGAGCAGTTCTTC. Protein: CASSQRGLAGDYNEQFF.

This clonotype was counted many times. V usage is TRBV24-1 and J usage is TRBJ2-5; either TRBD1 or TRBD2 may fit D (6 bases each). The V end was cut by 1 base, the J end by 5 bases, with 13 bases between. CDR1 and CDR2 from the germline V gene are KGHDR and SFDVKD. CDR3 length: 15 residues. The DNA of the CDR3 is TGTGCCACCAGTGATTTTCGCCAGGGGAGGGAGACCCAGTACTTC. Protein: CATSDFRQGRETQYF.

This clonotype was counted once. This chain connects TRBV20-1 to TRBJ2-5; D unclear. The CDR3 spans 14 residues. Trimming pared 5 bases from V and 5 bases from J, leaving 18 bases between. Germline-derived CDR1 and CDR2 are DFQATT and SNEGSKA (reference sequence). This CDR3 is CSAGSYRVRETQYF. The DNA of the CDR3 is TGCAGTGCTGGGTCGTACCGGGTTCGGGAGACCCAGTACTTC.

V usage is TRBV25-1 and J usage is TRBJ2-5, with 7 bases aligning to TRBD1. Germline loops: CDR1 MGHDK, CDR2 SYGVNS. This CDR3 comprises 16 residues. Trimming cost V 4 bases and J 2 bases; bases outside gene matches: 10. The DNA for the CDR3 is TGTGCCAGCAGTGTTTACAGGGGACCGCAGCAAGAGACCCAGTACTTC. Protein product: CASSVYRGPQQETQYF.

J is TRBJ1-1 and V is TRBV2; D not resolved. CDR1 and CDR2 (germline): SNHLY, FYNNEI. This CDR3 region has 14 residues. Trimming took 7 bases from V and 1 from J, leaving 13 bases between them. DNA for the CDR3: TGTGCCAGCACCCTCTCGACGGGGAACACTGAAGCTTTCTTT. This gives the protein CASTLSTGNTEAFF.

The chain recombines TRBV29-1 with TRBJ1-1, with no clear D. The V end lost 2 bases, the J end lost 0 bases, and 13 bases lay between the germline ends. The CDR3 length is 15 residues. Germline V gene data show CDR1 as SQVTM and CDR2 as ANQGSEA. The CDR3 loop reads CSVETMGVMNTEAFF. DNA for the CDR3: TGCAGCGTTGAAACGATGGGTGTCATGAACACTGAAGCTTTCTTT.

V and J are TRBV27 and TRBJ2-1, with 11 bases matching TRBD2. Germline values: CDR1 MNHEY, CDR2 SMNVEV (reference sequence). The CDR3 spans 17 residues. Unmatched junction bases numbered 4, after V lost 3 bases and J lost 0 bases. The CDR3 is CASSFPGLADSYNEQFF. CDR3 DNA sequence: TGTGCCAGCAGTTTTCCGGGACTAGCGGACTCCTACAATGAGCAGTTCTTC.

The chain couples TRBV28 to TRBJ2-5; 9 bases agree with TRBD1. The J segment lost 1 base and the V segment lost 6 bases, leaving 9 bases of the junction unmatched. CDR3 length equals 16 residues. Looked up from germline, CDR1 is MDHEN and CDR2 is SYDVKM. In nucleotides, the CDR3 is TGTGCCAGCAGCCAACCTTGGACAGGGGTCCAAGAGACCCAGTACTTC. Amino acid sequence: CASSQPWTGVQETQYF.

The V and J genes are TRBV7-6 and TRBJ1-1; D remains ambiguous. The CDR3 extends over 13 amino acids. The germline gives CDR1 SGHVS, CDR2 FNYEAQ. Between the trimmed V and J ends, which lost 8 bases and 3 bases, there was a span of 13 bases. This chain's CDR3 is CASLPRTDTEAFF. As DNA, the CDR3 is TGTGCCAGCCTGCCTCGGACGGACACTGAAGCTTTCTTT.

In this sample, this clonotype turned up a few times. The chain is built from TRBV12-3 or TRBV12-4 and TRBJ2-5; 8 bases are a match to TRBD1. This CDR3 region has 14 residues. Trimming took 5 bases from V and 5 from J; bases not matched to a gene: 7. The CDR3 spells CASSPNTGGETQYF. DNA for the CDR3: TGTGCCAGCAGTCCAAATACAGGGGGGGAGACCCAGTACTTC.

This clonotype has a handful of counts. Here the CDR3 reads CSARVNRATADEQYF. In DNA form, the CDR3 reads TGCAGTGCTAGAGTAAACAGGGCGACCGCGGACGAGCAGTACTTC. The chain recombines TRBV20-1 with TRBJ2-7; TRBD1 is a possible D gene (6 bases). The V gene's germline CDR1 is DFQATT and CDR2 SNEGSKA (reference sequence). The CDR3 has 15 amino acids. V lost 1 base and J 5 bases, leaving 18 bases between the germline ends.

This chain joins TRBV4-3 and TRBJ2-4, with 8 bases that match TRBD1. This CDR3 has 15 residues. CDR1 and CDR2 (germline): LGHNA, YSLEER. J lost 3 bases, V lost 4 bases, and 5 bases had no gene match. The DNA of the CDR3 is TGCGCCAGCAGCCCCCAGACAGGGGTCAAAAACATTCAGTACTTC. Its protein product is CASSPQTGVKNIQYF.

The chain uses TRBV7-9 and TRBJ2-5; D unclear. This CDR3 has 16 amino acids. Germline V lookup: CDR1 SEHNR, CDR2 FQNEAQ (reference sequence). The germline V and J ends were trimmed by 2 bases and 0 bases, with 13 bases remaining between them. The CDR3 region has the DNA TGTGCCAGCAGCTTACGGGCTCTCTTAAACCAAGAGACCCAGTACTTC. This codes for CASSLRALLNQETQYF. The complete variable domain, with remaining parts taken from reference TRBV7-9 and TRBJ2-5, reads DTGVSQNPRHKITKRGQNVTFRCDPISEHNRLYWYRQTLGQGPEFLTYFQNEAQLEKSRLLSDRFSAERPKGSFSTLEIQRTEQGDSAMYLCASSLRALLNQETQYFGPGTRLLVL.